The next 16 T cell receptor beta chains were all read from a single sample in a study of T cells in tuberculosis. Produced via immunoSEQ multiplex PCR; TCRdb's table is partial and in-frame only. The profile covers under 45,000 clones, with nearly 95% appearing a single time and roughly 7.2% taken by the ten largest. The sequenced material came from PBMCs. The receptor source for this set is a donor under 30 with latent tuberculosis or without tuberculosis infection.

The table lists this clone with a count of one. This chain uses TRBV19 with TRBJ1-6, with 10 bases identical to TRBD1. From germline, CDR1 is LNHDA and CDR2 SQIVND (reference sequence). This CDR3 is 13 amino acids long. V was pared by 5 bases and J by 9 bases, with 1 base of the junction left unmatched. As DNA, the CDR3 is TGTGCCAGTAGTGGGGACAGGGGTTCACCCCTCCACTTT. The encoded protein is CASSGDRGSPLHF.

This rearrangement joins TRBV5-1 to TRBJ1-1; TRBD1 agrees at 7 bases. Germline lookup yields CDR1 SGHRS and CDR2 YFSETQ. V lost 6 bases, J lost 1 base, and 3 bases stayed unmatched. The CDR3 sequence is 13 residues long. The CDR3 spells CASTGQPNTEAFF. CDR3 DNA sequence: TGCGCCAGCACGGGACAGCCGAACACTGAAGCTTTCTTT.

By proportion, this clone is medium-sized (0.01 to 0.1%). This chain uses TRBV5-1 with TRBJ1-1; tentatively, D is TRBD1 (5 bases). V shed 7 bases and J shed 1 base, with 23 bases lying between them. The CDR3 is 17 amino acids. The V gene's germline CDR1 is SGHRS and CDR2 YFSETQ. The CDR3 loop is CASDIVGAGPGNTEAFF. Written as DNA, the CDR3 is TGCGCCAGCGATATCGTTGGGGCTGGGCCTGGGAACACTGAAGCTTTCTTT.

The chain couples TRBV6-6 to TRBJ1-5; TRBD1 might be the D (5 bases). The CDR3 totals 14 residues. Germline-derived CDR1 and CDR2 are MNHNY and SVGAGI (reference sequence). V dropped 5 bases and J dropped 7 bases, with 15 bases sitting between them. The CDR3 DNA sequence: TGTGCCAGCAGTAACCAGGGATCTCGGCAGCCCCAGCATTTT. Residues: CASSNQGSRQPQHF.

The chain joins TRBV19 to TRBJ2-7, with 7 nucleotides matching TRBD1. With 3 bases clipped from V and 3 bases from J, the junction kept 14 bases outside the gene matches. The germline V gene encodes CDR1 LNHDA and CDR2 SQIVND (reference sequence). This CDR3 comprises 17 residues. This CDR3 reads CASSMWKGDSKNYEQYF. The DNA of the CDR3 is TGTGCCAGTAGTATGTGGAAGGGGGACAGTAAGAACTACGAGCAGTACTTC. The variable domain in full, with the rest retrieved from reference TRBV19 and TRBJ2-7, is DGGITQSPKYLFRKEGQNVTLSCEQNLNHDAMYWYRQDPGQGLRLIYYSQIVNDFQKGDIAEGYSVSREKKESFPLTVTSAQKNPTAFYLCASSMWKGDSKNYEQYFGPGTRLTVT.

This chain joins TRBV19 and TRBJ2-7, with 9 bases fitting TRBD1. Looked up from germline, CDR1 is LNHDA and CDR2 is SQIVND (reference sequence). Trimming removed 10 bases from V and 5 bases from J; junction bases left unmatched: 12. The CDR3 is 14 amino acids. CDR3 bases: TGTGCCACCGCACCCGGGACAGGGTCGAACGAGCAGTACTTC. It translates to CATAPGTGSNEQYF.

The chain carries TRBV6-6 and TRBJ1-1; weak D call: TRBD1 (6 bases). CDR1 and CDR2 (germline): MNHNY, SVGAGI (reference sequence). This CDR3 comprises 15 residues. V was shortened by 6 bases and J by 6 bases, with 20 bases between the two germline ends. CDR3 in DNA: TGTGCCAGCAGCTATCGGACAGCCATAGACCCTGAAGCTTTCTTT. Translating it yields CASSYRTAIDPEAFF.

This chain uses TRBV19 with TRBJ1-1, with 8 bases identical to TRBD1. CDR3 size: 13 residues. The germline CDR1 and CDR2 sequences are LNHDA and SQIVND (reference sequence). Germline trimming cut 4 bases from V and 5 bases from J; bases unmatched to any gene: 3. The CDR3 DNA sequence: TGTGCCAGTAGTAGGGACAGGCTTACTGAAGCTTTCTTT. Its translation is CASSRDRLTEAFF.

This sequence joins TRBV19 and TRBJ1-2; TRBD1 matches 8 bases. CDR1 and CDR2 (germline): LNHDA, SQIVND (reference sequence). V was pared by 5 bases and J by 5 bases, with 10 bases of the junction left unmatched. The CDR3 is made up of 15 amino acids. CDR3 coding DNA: TGTGCCAGTAGTTGGGACAGGAGTCGCTCGTATGGCTACACCTTC. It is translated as CASSWDRSRSYGYTF.

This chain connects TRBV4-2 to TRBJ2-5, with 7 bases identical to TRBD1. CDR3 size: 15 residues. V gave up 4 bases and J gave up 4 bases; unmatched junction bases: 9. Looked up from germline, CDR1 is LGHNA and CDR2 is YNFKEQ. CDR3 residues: CASSPSTGIGETQYF. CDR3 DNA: TGTGCCAGCAGCCCCTCGACAGGGATTGGAGAGACCCAGTACTTC.

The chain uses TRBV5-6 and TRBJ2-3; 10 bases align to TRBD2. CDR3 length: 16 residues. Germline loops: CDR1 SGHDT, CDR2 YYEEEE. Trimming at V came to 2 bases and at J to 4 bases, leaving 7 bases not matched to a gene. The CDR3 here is CASSLLAGGIPDTQYF. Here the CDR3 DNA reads TGTGCCAGCAGCTTATTAGCGGGGGGTATCCCAGATACGCAGTATTTT.

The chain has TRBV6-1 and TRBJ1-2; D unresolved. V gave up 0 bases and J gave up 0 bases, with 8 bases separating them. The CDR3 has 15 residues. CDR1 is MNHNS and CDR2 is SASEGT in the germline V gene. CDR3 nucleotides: TGTGCCAGCAGTGAAGCTATCGCAGCTAACTATGGCTACACCTTC. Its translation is CASSEAIAANYGYTF.

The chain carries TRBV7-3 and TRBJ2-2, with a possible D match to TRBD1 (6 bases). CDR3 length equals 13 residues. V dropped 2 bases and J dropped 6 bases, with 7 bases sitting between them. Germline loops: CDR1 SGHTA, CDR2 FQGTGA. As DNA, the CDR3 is TGTGCCAGCAGCTTACGACAGGCCGGGGAGCTGTTTTTT. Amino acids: CASSLRQAGELFF.

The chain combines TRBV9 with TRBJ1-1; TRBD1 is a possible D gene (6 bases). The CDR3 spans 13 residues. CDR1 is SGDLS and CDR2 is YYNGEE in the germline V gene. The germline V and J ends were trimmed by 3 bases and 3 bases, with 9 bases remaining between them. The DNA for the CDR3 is TGTGCCAGCAGCGCCTCAGGGGACACTGAAGCTTTCTTT. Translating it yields CASSASGDTEAFF.

CDR3 region: CASSRVPGITGNTIYF. CDR3 sequence (DNA): TGTGCCAGCAGTCGCGTCCCGGGGATTACTGGAAACACCATATATTTT. The rearrangement uses TRBV5-6 and TRBJ1-3; D call uncertain. CDR3 length: 16 residues. Germline assignment: CDR1 SGHDT and CDR2 YYEEEE. V was shortened by 5 bases and J by 2 bases, with 17 bases between the two germline ends.

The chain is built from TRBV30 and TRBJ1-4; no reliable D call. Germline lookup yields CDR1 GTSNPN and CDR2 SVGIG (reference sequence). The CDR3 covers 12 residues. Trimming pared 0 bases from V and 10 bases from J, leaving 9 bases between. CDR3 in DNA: TGTGCCTGGAGTGTGGACTGGTCAAAACTGTTTTTT. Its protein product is CAWSVDWSKLFF.